Each of the 23 T cell receptor beta chains below was sequenced from the same sample in a study of T-cell reconstitution after alpha-beta-depleted transplantation in children. This sample's TCRbeta library carried unique molecular identifier barcodes. One entry per CDR3 protein results from TCRdb running MiXCR on the PCR reads. The sample contains around 300,000 distinct CDR3 sequences, 20% to 30% of which appear only once. Here the sequenced sample was PBMCs, mostly from graft donor cells, taken 180 days after TCRalphabeta/CD19-depleted stem cell transplant. These receptor sequences come from a male patient under 18 who had a stem cell transplant for acute lymphoblastic leukemia, so the T cells may come from the graft donor.

CDR3 residues: CASSFHGVRETQYF. The CDR3 DNA reads TGTGCCAGCAGCTTTCATGGGGTCCGAGAGACCCAGTACTTC. The chain uses TRBV7-2 and TRBJ2-5; unclear D gene. CDR3 length: 14 residues. The V end was cut by 3 bases, the J end by 4 bases, with 12 bases between. Per the germline V gene, CDR1 is SGHTA and CDR2 is FQGNSA.

This clonotype was detected only a few times. The V and J genes are TRBV4-1 and TRBJ2-3; perhaps TRBD1 as D (6 bases). The CDR3 consists of 15 residues. Germline values: CDR1 MGHRA, CDR2 YSYEKL. V was trimmed by 1 base and J by 3 bases, leaving 11 bases between them. The CDR3 DNA sequence: TGCGCCAGCAGCCAAGTCGGGACAACTACAGATACGCAGTATTTT. It translates to CASSQVGTTTDTQYF.

The chain has TRBV11-2 and TRBJ2-7, with 9 bases matching TRBD1. This CDR3 contains 15 residues. J was trimmed by 2 bases and V by 6 bases; bases with no gene match: 8. Germline CDR1 is SGHAT and CDR2 is FQNNGV. The CDR3 here is CASRPGQGTTYEQYF. As DNA, the CDR3 is TGTGCCAGCAGACCCGGACAGGGGACGACCTACGAGCAGTACTTC.

The genes are TRBV19 and TRBJ1-5; no clear D. Trimming took off 8 bases at V and 6 bases at J, with 20 bases between the two ends. Germline CDR1 and CDR2: LNHDA and SQIVND (reference sequence). The CDR3 runs to 15 residues. CDR3 amino acids: CASSIPYPWGQPQHF. The CDR3 bases are TGTGCCAGTTCTATTCCCTACCCTTGGGGTCAGCCCCAGCATTTT. Using reference TRBV19 and TRBJ1-5 for the parts outside the CDR3, the full variable domain is DGGITQSPKYLFRKEGQNVTLSCEQNLNHDAMYWYRQDPGQGLRLIYYSQIVNDFQKGDIAEGYSVSREKKESFPLTVTSAQKNPTAFYLCASSIPYPWGQPQHFGDGTRLSIL.

This clonotype was counted only a few times. The V gene is TRBV29-1, the J gene TRBJ2-1, with 7 nucleotides matching TRBD2. The CDR3 loop spans 14 amino acids. Per germline, CDR1 SQVTM and CDR2 ANQGSEA. Losses at the gene ends were 7 bases for V and 5 bases for J; bases not matched to a gene: 11. The CDR3 DNA follows: TGCAGCGCTGGGGTTGGACTAGGGAACAATGAGCAGTTCTTC. This codes for CSAGVGLGNNEQFF.

A note on this clonotype: A junction end diverges from the germline sequence, so it may reflect a read error. V and J are TRBV7-6 and TRBJ2-7, with 9 bases fitting TRBD1. CDR1 and CDR2 (germline): SGHVS, FNYEAQ. There are 17 residues in the CDR3. The CDR3 sequence is CASSLAPYRGRVYEQHF. The CDR3 DNA is TGTGCCAGCAGCTTAGCCCCTTACAGGGGGCGCGTTTACGAGCAGCACTTC.

This clonotype was found many times. The rearrangement uses TRBV5-1 and TRBJ2-1, with 11 bases identical to TRBD2. The CDR3 is made up of 14 amino acids. Trimming removed 4 bases from V and 6 bases from J; junction bases left unmatched: 3. Germline assignment: CDR1 SGHRS and CDR2 YFSETQ. The CDR3 coding sequence is TGCGCCAGCAGCCCTAGCGGGGGGAGCAATGAGCAGTTCTTC. This sequence encodes CASSPSGGSNEQFF.

Only a few counts were recorded for this clonotype. The chain employs TRBV13 and TRBJ2-6; D unresolved. This CDR3 has 15 amino acids. Germline CDR1 is PRHDT and CDR2 is FYEKMQ (reference sequence). Trimming shortened V by 4 bases and J by 4 bases, and 11 bases separated the two germline ends. CDR3 protein: CASSSPRTGANVLTF. In DNA, the CDR3 is TGTGCCAGCAGCTCTCCGAGGACCGGGGCCAACGTCCTGACTTTC. Variable domain in full (rest from reference TRBV13 and TRBJ2-6): AAGVIQSPRHLIKEKRETATLKCYPIPRHDTVYWYQQGPGQDPQFLISFYEKMQSDKGSIPDRFSAQQFSDYHSELNMSSLELGDSALYFCASSSPRTGANVLTFGAGSRLTVL.

This clonotype was recorded a few times. The V call is TRBV6-6, the J call TRBJ1-1, with D possibly TRBD1 on 5 matching bases. Germline assignment: CDR1 MNHNY and CDR2 SVGAGI (reference sequence). The V end was cut by 6 bases, the J end by 4 bases, with 12 bases between. CDR3 length equals 13 residues. DNA of the CDR3: TGTGCCAGCAGCCCGCGGGGGTTCACTGAAGCTTTCTTT. It encodes CASSPRGFTEAFF.

CDR3 DNA sequence: TGTGCCAGCAGTAAGGGGAGGAAAGATGGCTACACCTTC. Its protein is CASSKGRKDGYTF. The rearrangement links TRBV25-1 to TRBJ1-2; TRBD1 might be the D (5 bases). The CDR3 is 13 residues long. The germline gives CDR1 MGHDK, CDR2 SYGVNS. V lost 5 bases and J lost 6, with 13 bases in between.

This rearrangement joins TRBV7-3 to TRBJ2-4; 10 nucleotides match TRBD1. J was trimmed by 9 bases and V by 2 bases; bases with no gene match: 13. This CDR3 is built from 17 residues. Germline CDR1 SGHTA, CDR2 FQGTGA. In DNA form, the CDR3 reads TGTGCCAGCAGCTTATTGCCGCTCGGACAGGGGGTTAGCATTCAGTACTTC. Translating gives CASSLLPLGQGVSIQYF.

J is TRBJ2-1 and V is TRBV12-3 or TRBV12-4; the D gene is possibly TRBD2 (6 bases). The V end lost 5 bases, the J end lost 6 bases, and 20 bases lay between the germline ends. The CDR3 length is 16 residues. The CDR3 loop reads CASSLRAGRPFNEQFF. CDR3 nucleotide sequence: TGTGCCAGCAGTCTTAGGGCGGGGCGGCCCTTCAATGAGCAGTTCTTC.

This clonotype has only a few counts. The J gene is TRBJ2-2, the V gene TRBV11-1; TRBD1 is a possible D gene (5 bases). The CDR3 is made up of 14 amino acids. CDR1 and CDR2 (germline): SGHAT, FQDESV (reference sequence). The germline V and J ends were trimmed by 0 bases and 7 bases, with 9 bases remaining between them. The CDR3 nucleotides read TGTGCCAGCAGCTTAGCGATAGGGGTCGGGGAGCTGTTTTTT. Translating it yields CASSLAIGVGELFF.

The chain employs TRBV11-2 and TRBJ2-3; a weak D match, TRBD2 (5 bases). Deletions cut 2 bases from V and 0 bases from J, with 15 bases between. Germline V gene data show CDR1 as SGHAT and CDR2 as FQNNGV. CDR3 length: 17 residues. Here the CDR3 reads CASSLPPRALSTDTQYF. The CDR3 DNA is TGTGCCAGCAGCTTACCACCGCGGGCTTTGAGCACAGATACGCAGTATTTT.

This clonotype appeared many times. The chain recombines TRBV12-3 or TRBV12-4 with TRBJ2-7, with D possibly called TRBD1 or TRBD2 (5 bases each). The CDR3 spans 13 residues. V gave up 7 bases and J gave up 2 bases, with 12 bases separating them. CDR3 residues: CASKSRGAYEQYF. The DNA of the CDR3 is TGTGCCAGCAAGAGCAGAGGGGCCTACGAGCAGTACTTC.

This chain joins TRBV6-5 and TRBJ2-5, with TRBD2 identical over 7 bases. This CDR3 is built from 14 residues. Per the germline V gene, CDR1 is MNHEY and CDR2 is SVGAGI. J gave up 5 bases and V 0 bases, and 3 bases lay outside the gene matches. The CDR3 protein is CASSYSMGGETQYF. Here the CDR3 DNA reads TGTGCCAGCAGTTACTCGATGGGGGGGGAGACCCAGTACTTC.

This chain uses TRBV4-1 with TRBJ2-7; D possibly corresponds to TRBD2 (5 bases). V lost 3 bases to trimming and J lost 3 bases, with 15 bases between them. The CDR3 extends over 15 amino acids. Germline assignment: CDR1 MGHRA and CDR2 YSYEKL. CDR3 region: CASSQGRVLVYEQYF. The DNA for the CDR3 is TGCGCCAGCAGCCAGGGTCGCGTACTAGTCTACGAGCAGTACTTC.

This clonotype was counted between two and nine times. In nucleotides, the CDR3 is TGTGCCAGCAGGACCCAACCGGGACACACCTACGAGCAGTACTTC. The encoded protein is CASRTQPGHTYEQYF. The J gene is TRBJ2-7, the V gene TRBV6-1, with a possible D match to TRBD1 (6 bases). The V gene lost 6 bases and the J gene lost 2 bases, with 17 bases spanning the gap. In germline, CDR1 is MNHNS, CDR2 SASEGT. This CDR3 region has 15 residues.

This clonotype was observed at least ten times. The chain combines TRBV7-3 with TRBJ2-1, with 8 bases matching TRBD2. Germline V gene lookup returns CDR1 SGHTA and CDR2 FQGTGA. The CDR3 runs 15 residues. V lost 4 bases and J lost 5; bases outside the gene matches: 7. CDR3 sequence: CASSSPQLADNEQFF. The CDR3 DNA reads TGTGCCAGCAGCTCGCCCCAACTAGCGGACAATGAGCAGTTCTTC.

The chain couples TRBV29-1 to TRBJ2-7; D remains ambiguous. This CDR3 spans 14 amino acids. Germline CDR1 and CDR2: SQVTM and ANQGSEA. V was pared by 1 base and J by 0 bases, with 10 bases between. CDR3 DNA sequence: TGCAGCGTTGAAGGGACGGAAAGCTCCTACGAGCAGTACTTC. The encoded protein is CSVEGTESSYEQYF.

This clonotype was observed a handful of times. The chain is built from TRBV29-1 and TRBJ2-7; 8 bases match TRBD2. Germline V gene lookup returns CDR1 SQVTM and CDR2 ANQGSEA. The CDR3 spans 13 residues. V trimming: 6 bases; J trimming: 3 bases; junction bases outside the gene matches: 7. CDR3 region: CSVTGGRNYEQYF. CDR3 nucleotides: TGCAGCGTGACTGGCGGGAGGAACTACGAGCAGTACTTC.

This clonotype was counted a few times. The rearrangement uses TRBV5-6 and TRBJ1-2; 7 bases match TRBD1. The CDR3 consists of 14 residues. Germline V CDR1 and CDR2: SGHDT, YYEEEE. Germline trimming cut 4 bases from V and 4 bases from J; bases unmatched to any gene: 7. CDR3 amino acids: CASSPQGQTYGYTF. CDR3 DNA: TGTGCCAGCAGCCCACAGGGACAGACCTATGGCTACACCTTC.

The V and J genes are TRBV5-1 and TRBJ2-4; D not resolved. Germline values: CDR1 SGHRS, CDR2 YFSETQ. Trimming removed 0 bases at V and 0 bases at J, with 10 bases between. The CDR3 has 16 amino acids. CDR3 in DNA: TGCGCCAGCAGCTTGGGGGCCGGGTTAGCCAAAAACATTCAGTACTTC. Encoded protein: CASSLGAGLAKNIQYF.